This TCR beta chain was found in a study of beta chain features in type 1 diabetes. In all sorted populations, purity surpassed 95%. The germline V gene has CDR1 SGDLS and CDR2 YYNGEE. J gave up 8 bases and V 3 bases, and 6 bases lay outside the gene matches. This CDR3 spans 15 amino acids. Expressed TCRB transcripts were sequenced after all isolated RNA was converted to cDNA. Assay: immunoSEQ multiplex PCR; the TCRdb copy retains only in-frame clones and omits some. There are about 410,000 clones in the sample; approximately 13% occur only once, and around 0.035% lies in the top ten. A remark on this clone: Its antigen remains unidentified.

General study findings and limits: TCRB CDR3s from Type 1 diabetes patients were moderately but significantly shorter in all four CD4+ subsets.

The J gene is TRBJ2-1, the V gene TRBV9; 12 bases fit TRBD1. The sequenced sample was naive CD4+ T cells from blood. This TCR came from a man aged 30-40 years in good health. The CDR3 DNA follows: TGTGCCAGCAGCGCGGGACAGGGGGCGCCCCATGAGCAGTTCTTC. Its protein is CASSAGQGAPHEQFF.